The 5 T cell receptor beta chains below were found in one sample sequenced in a study of blood T cell repertoires in COVID-19. Profiling relied on immunoSEQ multiplex PCR, and the TCRdb table lists in-frame clones only, not all of them. The data show about 230,000 clones, almost 90% seen once. Material: peripheral blood. These receptors were obtained from a woman aged 55-75 years with acute or convalescent COVID-19.

The chain couples TRBV5-1 to TRBJ2-3; 11 positions match TRBD2. Germline V CDR1 and CDR2: SGHRS, YFSETQ. CDR3 size: 16 residues. V lost 1 base, J lost 1 base, and 2 bases stayed unmatched. The CDR3 loop reads CASSLLAGGGTDTQYF. The CDR3 nucleotides are TGCGCCAGCAGCTTGCTAGCGGGGGGTGGCACAGATACGCAGTATTTT. Supplemented by reference TRBV5-1 and TRBJ2-3, the full variable domain reads KAGVTQTPRYLIKTRGQQVTLSCSPISGHRSVSWYQQTPGQGLQFLFEYFSETQRNKGNFPGRFSGRQFSNSRSEMNVSTLELGDSALYLCASSLLAGGGTDTQYFGPGTRLTVL.

The gene calls are TRBV29-1 and TRBJ1-2; 10 positions agree with TRBD1. The CDR3 spans 17 residues. The germline gives CDR1 SQVTM, CDR2 ANQGSEA. This chain's CDR3 is CTYWGPGQGKSGYGYTF. The DNA of the CDR3 is TGCACCTATTGGGGGCCGGGACAGGGGAAGTCTGGCTATGGCTACACCTTC.

This chain links TRBV5-4 with TRBJ1-3; a possible D gene is TRBD1 (6 bases). Per the germline V gene, CDR1 is SGHNT and CDR2 is YYREEE (reference sequence). V shed 4 bases and J shed 3 bases, with 17 bases lying between them. The CDR3 loop spans 16 amino acids. CDR3 in amino acids: CASSTQQGGRGNTIYF. As DNA, the CDR3 is TGTGCCAGCAGCACCCAACAGGGTGGACGTGGAAACACCATATATTTT.

The chain employs TRBV5-1 and TRBJ1-2; the match to TRBD1 covers 8 bases. The trim removed 5 bases at V and 10 bases at J, leaving 10 bases unmatched. This CDR3 region has 13 residues. Germline V CDR1 and CDR2: SGHRS, YFSETQ. CDR3 region: CASRVGQESVYTF. The DNA of the CDR3 is TGCGCCAGCAGAGTGGGACAGGAAAGCGTCTACACCTTC.

The chain joins TRBV9 to TRBJ2-7; the match to TRBD1 covers 10 bases. This CDR3 contains 16 residues. Trimming at V came to 3 bases and at J to 7 bases, leaving 13 bases not matched to a gene. Germline V lookup: CDR1 SGDLS, CDR2 YYNGEE. In DNA, the CDR3 is TGTGCCAGCAGCGCTCACCTTGGGGACAGGGGTGGAGAGCAGTACTTC. Amino acid sequence: CASSAHLGDRGGEQYF.